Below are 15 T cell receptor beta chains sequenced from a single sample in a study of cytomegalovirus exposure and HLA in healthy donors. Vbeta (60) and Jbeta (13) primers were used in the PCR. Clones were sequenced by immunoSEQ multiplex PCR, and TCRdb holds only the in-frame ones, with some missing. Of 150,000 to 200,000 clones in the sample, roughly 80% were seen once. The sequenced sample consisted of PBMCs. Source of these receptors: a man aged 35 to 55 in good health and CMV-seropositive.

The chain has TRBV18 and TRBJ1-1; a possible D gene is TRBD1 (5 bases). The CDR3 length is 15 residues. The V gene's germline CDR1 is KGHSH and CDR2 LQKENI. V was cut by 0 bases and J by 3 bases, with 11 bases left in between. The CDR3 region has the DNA TGTGCCAGCTCACCACCGCAGGGTAGGGACACTGAAGCTTTCTTT. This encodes CASSPPQGRDTEAFF.

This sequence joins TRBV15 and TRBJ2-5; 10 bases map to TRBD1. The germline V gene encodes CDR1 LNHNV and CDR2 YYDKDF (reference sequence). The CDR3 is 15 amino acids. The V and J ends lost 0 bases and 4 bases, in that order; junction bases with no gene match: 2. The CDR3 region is CATSRDDRGRETQYF. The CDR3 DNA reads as TGTGCCACCAGCAGAGATGACAGGGGGCGAGAGACCCAGTACTTC.

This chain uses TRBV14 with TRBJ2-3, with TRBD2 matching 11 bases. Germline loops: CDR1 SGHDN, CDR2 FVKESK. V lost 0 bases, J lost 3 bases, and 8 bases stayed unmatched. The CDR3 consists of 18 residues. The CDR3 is CASSQDWLAGGRTDTQYF. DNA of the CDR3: TGTGCCAGCAGCCAAGATTGGTTAGCGGGAGGGAGGACAGATACGCAGTATTTT.

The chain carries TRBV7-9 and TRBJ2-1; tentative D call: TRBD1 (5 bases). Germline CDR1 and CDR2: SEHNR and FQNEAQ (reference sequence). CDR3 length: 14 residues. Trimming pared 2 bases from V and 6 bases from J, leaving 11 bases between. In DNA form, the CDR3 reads TGTGCCAGCAGCTTATCGCAGGGCGGCAATGAGCAGTTCTTC. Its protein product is CASSLSQGGNEQFF.

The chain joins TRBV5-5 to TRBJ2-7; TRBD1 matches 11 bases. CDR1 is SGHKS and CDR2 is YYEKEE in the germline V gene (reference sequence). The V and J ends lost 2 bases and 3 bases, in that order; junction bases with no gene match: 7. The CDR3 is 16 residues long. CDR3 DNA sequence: TGTGCCAGCAGCTTCCTGGGACAGGGGGGGGACTACGAGCAGTACTTC. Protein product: CASSFLGQGGDYEQYF.

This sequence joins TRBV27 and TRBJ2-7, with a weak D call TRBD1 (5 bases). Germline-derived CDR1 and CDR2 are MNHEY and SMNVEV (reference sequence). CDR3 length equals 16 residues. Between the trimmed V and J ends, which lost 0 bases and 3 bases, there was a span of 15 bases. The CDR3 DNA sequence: TGTGCCAGCAGTTTATCTTTGGGGCAGGTTAACTACGAGCAGTACTTC. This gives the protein CASSLSLGQVNYEQYF.

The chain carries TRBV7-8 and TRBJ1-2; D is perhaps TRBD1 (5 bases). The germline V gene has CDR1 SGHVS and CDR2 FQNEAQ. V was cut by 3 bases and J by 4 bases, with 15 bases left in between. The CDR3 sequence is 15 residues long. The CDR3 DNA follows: TGTGCCAGCAGCTTTGGGGACGCCGGGGGCTATGGCTACACCTTC. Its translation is CASSFGDAGGYGYTF.

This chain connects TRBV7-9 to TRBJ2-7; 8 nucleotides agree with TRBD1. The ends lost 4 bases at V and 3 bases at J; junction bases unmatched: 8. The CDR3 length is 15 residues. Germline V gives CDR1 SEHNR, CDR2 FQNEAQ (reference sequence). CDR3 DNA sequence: TGTGCCAGCAGCTCGGGACAGGTGGCGGTCTACGAGCAGTACTTC. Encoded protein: CASSSGQVAVYEQYF. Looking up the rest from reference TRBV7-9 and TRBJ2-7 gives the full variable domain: DTGVSQNPRHKITKRGQNVTFRCDPISEHNRLYWYRQTLGQGPEFLTYFQNEAQLEKSRLLSDRFSAERPKGSFSTLEIQRTEQGDSAMYLCASSSGQVAVYEQYFGPGTRLTVT.

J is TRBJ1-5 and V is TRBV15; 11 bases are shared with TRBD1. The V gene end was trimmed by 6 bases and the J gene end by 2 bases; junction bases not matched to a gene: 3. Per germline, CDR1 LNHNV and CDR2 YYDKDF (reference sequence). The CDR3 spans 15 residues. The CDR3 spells CATRWGQGGNQPQHF. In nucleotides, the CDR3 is TGTGCCACCAGGTGGGGACAGGGGGGCAATCAGCCCCAGCATTTT.

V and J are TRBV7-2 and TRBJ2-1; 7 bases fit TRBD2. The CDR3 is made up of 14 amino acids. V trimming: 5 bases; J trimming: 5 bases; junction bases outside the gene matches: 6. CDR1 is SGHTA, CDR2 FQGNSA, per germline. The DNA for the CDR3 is TGTGCCAGCAGCAGCGGGACTCGGGACAATGAGCAGTTCTTC. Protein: CASSSGTRDNEQFF.

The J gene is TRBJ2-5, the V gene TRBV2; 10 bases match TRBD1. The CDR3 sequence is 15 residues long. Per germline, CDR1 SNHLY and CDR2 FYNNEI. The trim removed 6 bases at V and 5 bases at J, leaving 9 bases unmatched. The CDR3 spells CASSREGQGSETQYF. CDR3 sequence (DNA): TGTGCCAGCAGCCGGGAGGGACAGGGGTCGGAGACCCAGTACTTC.

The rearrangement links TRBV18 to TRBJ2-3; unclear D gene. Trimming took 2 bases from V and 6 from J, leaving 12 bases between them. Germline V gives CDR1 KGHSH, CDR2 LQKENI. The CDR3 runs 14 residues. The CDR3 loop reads CASSPELLEDTQYF. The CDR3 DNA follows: TGTGCCAGCTCACCAGAGCTACTCGAGGATACGCAGTATTTT. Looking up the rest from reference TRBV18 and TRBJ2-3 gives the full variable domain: NAGVMQNPRHLVRRRGQEARLRCSPMKGHSHVYWYRQLPEEGLKFMVYLQKENIIDESGMPKERFSAEFPKEGPSILRIQQVVRGDSAAYFCASSPELLEDTQYFGPGTRLTVL.

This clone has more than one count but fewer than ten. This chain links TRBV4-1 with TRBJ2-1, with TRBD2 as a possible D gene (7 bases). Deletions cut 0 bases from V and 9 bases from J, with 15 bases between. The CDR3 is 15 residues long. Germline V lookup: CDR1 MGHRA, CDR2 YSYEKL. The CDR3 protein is CASSQDSPGGAEQFF. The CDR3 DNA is TGCGCCAGCAGCCAAGATTCCCCTGGGGGGGCTGAGCAGTTCTTC.

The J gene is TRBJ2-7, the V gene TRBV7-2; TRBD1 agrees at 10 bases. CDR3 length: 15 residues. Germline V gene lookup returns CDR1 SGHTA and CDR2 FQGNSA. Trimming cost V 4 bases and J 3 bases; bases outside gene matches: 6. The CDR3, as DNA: TGTGCCAGCAGCTCCGTCCGGACAGGGGGCTACGAGCAGTACTTC. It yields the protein CASSSVRTGGYEQYF. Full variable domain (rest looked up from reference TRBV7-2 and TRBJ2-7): GAGVSQSPSNKVTEKGKDVELRCDPISGHTALYWYRQSLGQGLEFLIYFQGNSAPDKSGLPSDRFSAERTGGSVSTLTIQRTQQEDSAVYLCASSSVRTGGYEQYFGPGTRLTVT.

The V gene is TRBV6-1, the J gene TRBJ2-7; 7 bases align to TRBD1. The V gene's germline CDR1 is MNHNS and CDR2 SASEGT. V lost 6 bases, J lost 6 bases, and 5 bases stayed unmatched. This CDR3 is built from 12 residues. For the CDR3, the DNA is TGTGCCAGCAGACCACAGGGGACCGAGCAGTACTTC. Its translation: CASRPQGTEQYF.